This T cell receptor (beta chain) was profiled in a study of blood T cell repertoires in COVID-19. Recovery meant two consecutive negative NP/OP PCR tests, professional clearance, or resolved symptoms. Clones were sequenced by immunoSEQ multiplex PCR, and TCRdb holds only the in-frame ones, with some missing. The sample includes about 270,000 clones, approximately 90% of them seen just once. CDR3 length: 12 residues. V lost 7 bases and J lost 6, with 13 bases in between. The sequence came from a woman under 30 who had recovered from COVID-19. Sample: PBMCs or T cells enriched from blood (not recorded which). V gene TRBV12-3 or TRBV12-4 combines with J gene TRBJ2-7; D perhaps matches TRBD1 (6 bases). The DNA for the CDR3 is TGTGCCAGCACTCCGGGGACACCCGAGCAGTACTTC. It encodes CASTPGTPEQYF.